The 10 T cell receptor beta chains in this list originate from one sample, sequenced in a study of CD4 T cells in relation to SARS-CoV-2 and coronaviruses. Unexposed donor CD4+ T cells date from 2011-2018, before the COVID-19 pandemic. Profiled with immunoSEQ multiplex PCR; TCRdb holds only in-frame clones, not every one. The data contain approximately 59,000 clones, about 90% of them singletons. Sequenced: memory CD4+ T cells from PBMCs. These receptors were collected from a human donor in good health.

As DNA, the CDR3 is TGTGCCAGCAGCCAGGGCAGAAGCACAGATACGCAGTATTTT. Residues: CASSQGRSTDTQYF. V and J are TRBV7-9 and TRBJ2-3; D is possibly TRBD1 (5 bases). Trimming removed 5 bases from V and 0 bases from J, with 9 bases in between. Per germline, CDR1 SEHNR and CDR2 FQNEAQ (reference sequence). The CDR3 covers 14 residues.

The CDR3 is CASSFQRGGETQYF. As DNA, the CDR3 is TGTGCCAGCAGCTTCCAGAGGGGAGGGGAGACCCAGTACTTC. This chain connects TRBV28 to TRBJ2-5; 7 bases are a match to TRBD2. CDR1 is MDHEN and CDR2 is SYDVKM in the germline V gene. Trimming took 6 bases from V and 5 from J; bases not matched to a gene: 9. There are 14 residues in the CDR3.

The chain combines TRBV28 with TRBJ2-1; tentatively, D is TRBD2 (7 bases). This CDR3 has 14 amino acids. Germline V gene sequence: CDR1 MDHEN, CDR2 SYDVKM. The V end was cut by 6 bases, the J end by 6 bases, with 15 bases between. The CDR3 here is CASRPWGGGNEQFF. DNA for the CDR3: TGTGCCAGCAGGCCCTGGGGAGGGGGCAATGAGCAGTTCTTC. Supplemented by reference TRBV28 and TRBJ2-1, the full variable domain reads DVKVTQSSRYLVKRTGEKVFLECVQDMDHENMFWYRQDPGLGLRLIYFSYDVKMKEKGDIPEGYSVSREKKERFSLILESASTNQTSMYLCASRPWGGGNEQFFGPGTRLTVL.

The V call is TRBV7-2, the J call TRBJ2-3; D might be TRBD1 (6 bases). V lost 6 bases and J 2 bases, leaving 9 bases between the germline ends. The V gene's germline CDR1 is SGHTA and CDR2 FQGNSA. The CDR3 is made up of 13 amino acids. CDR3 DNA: TGTGCCAGCAGACAGGGACCCACAGATACGCAGTATTTT. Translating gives CASRQGPTDTQYF.

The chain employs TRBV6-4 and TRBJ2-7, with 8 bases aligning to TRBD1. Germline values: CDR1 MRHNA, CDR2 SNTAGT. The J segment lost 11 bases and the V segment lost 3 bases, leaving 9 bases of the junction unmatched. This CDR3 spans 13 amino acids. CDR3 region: CASSEHRQGRKYF. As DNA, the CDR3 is TGTGCCAGCAGTGAACACAGACAGGGGAGGAAGTACTTC.

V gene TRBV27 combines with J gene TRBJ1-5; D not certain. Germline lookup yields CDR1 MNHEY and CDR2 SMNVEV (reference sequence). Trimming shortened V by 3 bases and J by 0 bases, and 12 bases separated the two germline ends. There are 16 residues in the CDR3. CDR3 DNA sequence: TGTGCCAGCAGTTTCCCTCTTCGTTATAGCAATCAGCCCCAGCATTTT. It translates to CASSFPLRYSNQPQHF.

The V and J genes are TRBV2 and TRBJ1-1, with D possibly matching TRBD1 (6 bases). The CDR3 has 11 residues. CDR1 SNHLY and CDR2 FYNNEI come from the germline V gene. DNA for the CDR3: TGTGCACAGGGATATGACACTGAAGCTTTCTTT. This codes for CAQGYDTEAFF.

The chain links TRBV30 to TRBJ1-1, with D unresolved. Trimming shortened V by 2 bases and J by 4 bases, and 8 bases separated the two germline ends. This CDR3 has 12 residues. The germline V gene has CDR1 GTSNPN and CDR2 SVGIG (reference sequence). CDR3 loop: CAWSRRATEAFF. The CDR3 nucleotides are TGTGCCTGGAGTAGGAGGGCCACTGAAGCTTTCTTT.

CDR3 nucleotides: TGTGCCAGCAGTTTAGCCGGGACAGACTACGAGCAGTACTTC. Translated: CASSLAGTDYEQYF. J is TRBJ2-7 and V is TRBV28, with TRBD1 matching over 7 bases. The germline CDR1 and CDR2 sequences are MDHEN and SYDVKM. The CDR3 sequence is 14 residues long. V lost 2 bases and J lost 3; bases outside the gene matches: 4.

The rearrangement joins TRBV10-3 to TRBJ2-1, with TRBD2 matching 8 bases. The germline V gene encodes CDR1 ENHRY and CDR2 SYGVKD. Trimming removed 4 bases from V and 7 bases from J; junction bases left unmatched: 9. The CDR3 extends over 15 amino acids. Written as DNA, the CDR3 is TGTGCCATCAGTGCAAGCGGGGGCCAGGGGAATGAGCAGTTCTTC. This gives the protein CAISASGGQGNEQFF.